This entry is about one T cell receptor beta chain. Its antigen is not known. The data belong to a study of CD8 T cells in ankylosing spondylitis. General study points: Characteristic, it appeared, of ankylosing spondylitis blood was a TCR beta motif of roughly eight highly homologous variants.

This CDR3 region has 14 residues. Germline V CDR1 and CDR2: SEHNR, FQNEAQ (reference sequence). Deletions cut 6 bases from V and 0 bases from J, with 8 bases between. Library preparation for TCR beta used quantitative 5'-RACE with molecular barcodes. TCRdb processed the 5' RACE reads anew with MiXCR; each CDR3 protein has one entry. The sample carries under 450,000 distinct CDR3 sequences, about 20% recorded once. The sequence was obtained from a male donor with ankylosing spondylitis or in good health (not recorded which). Sequenced: blood, either unsorted or a sorted T cell fraction (not recorded which). The V gene is TRBV7-9, the J gene TRBJ2-2; D is uncertain. CDR3 loop: CASSHYANTGELFF. CDR3 DNA sequence: TGTGCCAGCAGTCACTACGCGAACACCGGGGAGCTGTTTTTT.